Below are 31 T cell receptor beta chains sequenced from a single sample in a study of T cells after yellow fever vaccination. TCRdb itself ran the 5' RACE reads through MiXCR, one entry per CDR3 protein. The sample yields 250,000 to 400,000 distinct CDR3 sequences, approximately 4.5% seen once. The sample consisted of PBMCs, taken 15 days after the yellow fever booster vaccination. The receptors here all came from a man aged 18 to 30 who received the YFV17D yellow fever vaccine.

The chain combines TRBV15 with TRBJ1-2; weak D call: TRBD1 (6 bases). This CDR3 region has 15 residues. Germline lookup yields CDR1 LNHNV and CDR2 YYDKDF (reference sequence). Trimming took 1 base from V and 0 from J, leaving 9 bases between them. CDR3 sequence (DNA): TGTGCCACCAGCAGAGGGGACACCACTAACTATGGCTACACCTTC. Translation: CATSRGDTTNYGYTF.

This clonotype has more than one count but fewer than ten. The chain combines TRBV7-2 with TRBJ1-1; no clear D gene. Looked up from germline, CDR1 is SGHTA and CDR2 is FQGNSA. V was clipped by 2 bases and J by 8 bases, with 12 bases between them. This CDR3 has 13 residues. The CDR3 DNA reads as TGTGCCAGCAGCTTAAGTCTAGGGCGAGAAGCTTTCTTT. It specifies CASSLSLGREAFF.

This clonotype was counted a few times. The genes are TRBV7-2 and TRBJ2-7, with D possibly TRBD1 on 5 matching bases. CDR1 and CDR2 (germline): SGHTA, FQGNSA. The V and J ends lost 10 bases and 0 bases respectively, with 16 bases between them. CDR3 length equals 14 residues. The CDR3 DNA follows: TGTGCCACTGGGGCCCCAGGAATCTCCTACGAGCAGTACTTC. Residues: CATGAPGISYEQYF.

This clonotype was detected many times. The chain is built from TRBV28 and TRBJ2-3, with D perhaps matching TRBD1 (5 bases). The V end lost 7 bases, the J end lost 5 bases, and 10 bases lay between the germline ends. CDR1 is MDHEN, CDR2 SYDVKM, per germline. The CDR3 is 12 amino acids. CDR3 sequence: CASKGLRDTQYF. CDR3 bases: TGTGCCAGCAAGGGGTTGCGAGATACGCAGTATTTT.

This clonotype was detected a few times. The rearrangement joins TRBV7-2 to TRBJ2-5, with D perhaps TRBD2 (6 bases). There are 15 residues in the CDR3. The ends were cut back, 4 bases at V and 5 bases at J, with 17 bases in the middle. Germline assignment: CDR1 SGHTA and CDR2 FQGNSA. Here the CDR3 reads CASSSGLTGRETQYF. Written as DNA, the CDR3 is TGTGCCAGCAGCTCGGGACTGACTGGTAGGGAGACCCAGTACTTC.

This clonotype occurred many times. The rearrangement uses TRBV7-3 and TRBJ1-1; possible D gene TRBD1, 5 bases. The CDR3 contains 17 residues. The germline gives CDR1 SGHTA, CDR2 FQGTGA. V dropped 2 bases and J dropped 2 bases, with 18 bases sitting between them. CDR3 sequence (DNA): TGTGCCAGCAGCTTAGGGGGATCTGGAGGGAGCAACACTGAAGCTTTCTTT. Its translation: CASSLGGSGGSNTEAFF.

The CDR3 is CASSLELVAYYGYTF. CDR3 in DNA: TGTGCCAGCAGCTTAGAGTTGGTGGCCTACTATGGCTACACCTTC. The chain couples TRBV7-9 to TRBJ1-2; D is unresolved. V was pared by 1 base and J by 3 bases, with 12 bases between. Germline V gene lookup returns CDR1 SEHNR and CDR2 FQNEAQ (reference sequence). The CDR3 is made up of 15 amino acids.

The chain uses TRBV7-9 and TRBJ2-4, with TRBD2 as a possible D gene (6 bases). The V gene's germline CDR1 is SEHNR and CDR2 FQNEAQ (reference sequence). Trimming shortened V by 5 bases and J by 9 bases, and 11 bases separated the two germline ends. This CDR3 region has 12 residues. The CDR3 region is CASSLSGVIQYF. DNA for the CDR3: TGTGCCAGCAGCCTGTCGGGAGTCATTCAGTACTTC.

V gene TRBV5-1 combines with J gene TRBJ1-2; D perhaps matches TRBD1 (5 bases). Germline V lookup: CDR1 SGHRS, CDR2 YFSETQ. The CDR3 length is 14 residues. Trimming took off 8 bases at V and 5 bases at J, with 19 bases between the two ends. The CDR3 here is CASRGEANTYGYTF. CDR3 bases: TGCGCCAGTCGAGGGGAAGCAAACACGTATGGCTACACCTTC.

At least ten counts were recorded for this clonotype. The rearrangement links TRBV12-3 or TRBV12-4 to TRBJ1-4, with D perhaps TRBD1 (5 bases). With 5 bases removed from V and 0 bases from J, the gap between germline ends came to 10 bases. The CDR3 sequence is 15 residues long. CDR3 in amino acids: CASSRGGATNEKLFF. In nucleotides, the CDR3 is TGTGCCAGCAGTCGTGGGGGGGCAACTAATGAAAAACTGTTTTTT.

This clonotype was seen a handful of times. The CDR3 reads CSAPRDFYNEQFF. The CDR3 nucleotides are TGCAGTGCCCCCCGGGACTTCTACAATGAGCAGTTCTTC. The chain links TRBV20-1 to TRBJ2-1; possible D gene TRBD2, 6 bases. The CDR3 runs 13 residues. Germline loops: CDR1 DFQATT, CDR2 SNEGSKA (reference sequence). With 6 bases removed from V and 3 bases from J, the gap between germline ends came to 12 bases.

The J gene is TRBJ2-7, the V gene TRBV6-5, with D hard to call. CDR3 length: 13 residues. Trimming cost V 5 bases and J 2 bases, with 10 bases left between them. CDR1 MNHEY and CDR2 SVGAGI come from the germline V gene. The CDR3 DNA reads as TGTGCCAGCAGTACCGGCCCGGCCTACGAGCAGTACGTC. Amino acid sequence: CASSTGPAYEQYV.

This clonotype was counted a few times. The chain combines TRBV10-2 with TRBJ2-2; 11 positions match TRBD2. The germline CDR1 and CDR2 sequences are WSHSY and SAAADI. V was clipped by 7 bases and J by 4 bases; unmatched bases: 5. CDR3 length: 15 amino acids. CDR3 residues: CASKFSGGGTGELFF. The CDR3 coding sequence is TGCGCCAGCAAATTTAGCGGGGGGGGCACCGGGGAGCTGTTTTTT.

This clonotype showed up many times. The chain combines TRBV4-2 with TRBJ1-2; 9 bases map to TRBD1. The junction had 2 bases not matched to a gene; V was cut back by 0 bases and J by 3 bases. CDR3 length: 15 amino acids. Germline CDR1 is LGHNA and CDR2 is YNFKEQ. CDR3 residues: CASSQDRDRDYGYTF. The CDR3 bases are TGTGCCAGCAGCCAAGACCGGGACAGGGACTATGGCTACACCTTC.

This clonotype has ten or more counts. J is TRBJ2-7 and V is TRBV28, with 7 bases matching TRBD1. CDR3 length: 12 residues. With 1 base clipped from V and 6 bases from J, the junction kept 0 bases outside the gene matches. Per the germline V gene, CDR1 is MDHEN and CDR2 is SYDVKM. CDR3 DNA: TGTGCCAGCAGTTTATACAGGGGCGAGCAGTACGTC. Encoded protein: CASSLYRGEQYV.

At least ten counts were recorded for this clonotype. V and J are TRBV7-2 and TRBJ2-5; 8 nucleotides match TRBD1. CDR1 is SGHTA, CDR2 FQGNSA, per germline. The CDR3 totals 16 residues. Germline trimming cut 5 bases from V and 5 bases from J; bases unmatched to any gene: 13. CDR3 residues: CASSTDRVKGQETQYF. For the CDR3, the DNA is TGTGCCAGCAGCACGGACAGGGTAAAGGGGCAGGAGACCCAGTACTTC.

The V and J genes are TRBV3-1 and TRBJ1-1; D unresolved. The CDR3 consists of 17 residues. Germline V gene sequence: CDR1 LGHDT, CDR2 YNNKEL (reference sequence). Trimming cost V 1 base and J 1 base, with 16 bases left between them. The CDR3 sequence: CASSQVPSSDWNTEAFF. The CDR3 DNA reads as TGTGCCAGCAGCCAAGTACCCAGCTCCGATTGGAACACTGAAGCTTTCTTT.

This clonotype has more than one count but fewer than ten. CDR3 in amino acids: CASSFVAGHGYTF. The DNA for the CDR3 is TGTGCCAGCAGTTTCGTGGCAGGGCACGGCTACACCTTC. The chain uses TRBV25-1 and TRBJ1-2; the D gene is possibly TRBD1 (5 bases). The CDR3 is 13 amino acids. Per the germline V gene, CDR1 is MGHDK and CDR2 is SYGVNS. Between the trimmed V and J ends, which lost 5 bases and 8 bases, there was a span of 15 bases.

This clonotype was seen a handful of times. V is TRBV5-1 and J is TRBJ2-1, with D tentatively TRBD1 (5 bases). The CDR3 contains 15 residues. Germline V gene sequence: CDR1 SGHRS, CDR2 YFSETQ. V lost 7 bases and J lost 8, with 22 bases in between. The CDR3 sequence: CASGLGQKLRDEQFF. CDR3 nucleotides: TGCGCCAGCGGGTTAGGACAAAAGTTAAGGGATGAGCAGTTCTTC.

V gene TRBV9 combines with J gene TRBJ2-2; D is possibly TRBD1 or TRBD2 (6 bases each). This CDR3 spans 15 amino acids. V lost 4 bases to trimming and J lost 4 bases, with 14 bases between them. Germline CDR1 SGDLS, CDR2 YYNGEE. CDR3 protein: CASSSGARSTGELFF. CDR3 sequence (DNA): TGTGCCAGCAGCTCGGGGGCGCGGAGCACCGGGGAGCTGTTTTTT. Full variable domain (rest looked up from reference TRBV9 and TRBJ2-2): DSGVTQTPKHLITATGQRVTLRCSPRSGDLSVYWYQQSLDQGLQFLIQYYNGEERAKGNILERFSAQQFPDLHSELNLSSLELGDSALYFCASSSGARSTGELFFGEGSRLTVL.

This clonotype was seen repeatedly, ten times or more. J is TRBJ1-4 and V is TRBV20-1; no firm D call. CDR3 size: 14 residues. In germline, CDR1 is DFQATT, CDR2 SNEGSKA (reference sequence). V was trimmed by 5 bases and J by 0 bases, leaving 10 bases between them. The CDR3 reads CSAEAWATNEKLFF. The CDR3 DNA is TGCAGTGCTGAAGCTTGGGCAACTAATGAAAAACTGTTTTTT.

This clonotype was seen at least ten times. The chain links TRBV12-3 or TRBV12-4 to TRBJ1-2; the D is unclear. V lost 4 bases and J lost 5, with 11 bases in between. The CDR3 is 13 amino acids. CDR3 sequence: CASSSGPGYGYTF. CDR3 coding DNA: TGTGCCAGCAGTTCCGGGCCCGGATATGGCTACACCTTC.

The V and J genes are TRBV12-3 or TRBV12-4 and TRBJ2-2, with D hard to call. V was shortened by 7 bases and J by 1 base, with 7 bases between the two germline ends. The CDR3 is 13 residues long. In DNA, the CDR3 is TGTGCCAGCACCGAAGTGAACACCGGGGAGCTGTTTTTT. Protein sequence: CASTEVNTGELFF.

This clonotype was counted between two and nine times. A much larger clone differs from this one at a single base, so this may be a read error. The chain recombines TRBV7-9 with TRBJ2-1; no definite D call. CDR1 and CDR2 from the germline V gene are SEHNR and FQNEAQ (reference sequence). V gave up 5 bases and J gave up 8 bases, with 7 bases separating them. This CDR3 comprises 11 residues. In DNA form, the CDR3 reads TGTGCCAGCAGCCCCCAGGATGAGCAGTTCTTC. Residues: CASSPQDEQFF.

This clonotype showed up many times. The chain carries TRBV5-1 and TRBJ1-6; TRBD1 agrees at 9 bases. Germline loops: CDR1 SGHRS, CDR2 YFSETQ. This CDR3 contains 17 residues. Trimming took 5 bases from V and 3 from J; bases not matched to a gene: 9. CDR3 in amino acids: CASSRDREVFYNSPLHF. CDR3 nucleotide sequence: TGCGCCAGCAGTCGGGACAGGGAAGTTTTCTATAATTCACCCCTCCACTTT.

The sample holds a few counts of this clonotype. The chain links TRBV4-3 to TRBJ1-1; 10 nucleotides align to TRBD1. The CDR3 extends over 14 amino acids. CDR1 is LGHNA, CDR2 YSLEER, per germline. J lost 12 bases, V lost 1 base, and 8 bases had no gene match. DNA of the CDR3: TGCGCCAGCAGCCAAGGGGGGCGGGACAGGGGCCCTTTCTTT. Translating gives CASSQGGRDRGPFF.

This clonotype was recorded at least ten times. This chain connects TRBV20-1 to TRBJ2-3, with 8 bases matching TRBD2. V lost 6 bases to trimming and J lost 6 bases; unmatched junction nucleotides: 8. From germline, CDR1 is DFQATT and CDR2 SNEGSKA (reference sequence). CDR3 length: 13 amino acids. CDR3 amino acids: CSARLAGPDTQYF. The CDR3 coding sequence is TGCAGTGCGCGGCTAGCGGGCCCCGATACGCAGTATTTT.

This clonotype was counted a few times. The rearrangement links TRBV25-1 to TRBJ1-6, with a weak D call TRBD1 (6 bases). Germline-derived CDR1 and CDR2 are MGHDK and SYGVNS. Trimming took off 2 bases at V and 8 bases at J, with 16 bases between the two ends. The CDR3 loop spans 16 amino acids. The chain's CDR3 is CASSEVGGGWDSPLHF. The CDR3, as DNA: TGTGCCAGCAGTGAAGTCGGGGGCGGATGGGATTCACCCCTCCACTTT.

The rearrangement joins TRBV3-1 to TRBJ2-3; 10 bases line up with TRBD2. The germline V gene encodes CDR1 LGHDT and CDR2 YNNKEL (reference sequence). CDR3 length: 18 amino acids. The trim removed 1 base at V and 0 bases at J, leaving 7 bases unmatched. The DNA for the CDR3 is TGTGCCAGCAGCCAAGGGCTAGCGGGGGCCTCTAGCACAGATACGCAGTATTTT. Protein sequence: CASSQGLAGASSTDTQYF.

This clonotype has a handful of counts. V gene TRBV28 combines with J gene TRBJ1-4; D is unclear. The CDR3 contains 16 residues. The germline CDR1 and CDR2 sequences are MDHEN and SYDVKM. V was trimmed by 3 bases and J by 0 bases, leaving 11 bases between them. CDR3 nucleotide sequence: TGTGCCAGCAGTTTGATCGGCCGGGCAACTAATGAAAAACTGTTTTTT. Its protein is CASSLIGRATNEKLFF. The full variable domain, its missing parts supplied by reference TRBV28 and TRBJ1-4, is DVKVTQSSRYLVKRTGEKVFLECVQDMDHENMFWYRQDPGLGLRLIYFSYDVKMKEKGDIPEGYSVSREKKERFSLILESASTNQTSMYLCASSLIGRATNEKLFFGSGTQLSVL.

In its sample, this clonotype was seen many times. In DNA form, the CDR3 reads TGCGCCAGCAGCCAAGATCACACCGGGACTCGGTATTTT. This gives the protein CASSQDHTGTRYF. The V gene is TRBV4-3, the J gene TRBJ2-3; D is perhaps TRBD2 (6 bases). V shed 0 bases and J shed 14 bases, with 15 bases lying between them. Germline V gene lookup returns CDR1 LGHNA and CDR2 YSLEER. The CDR3 spans 13 residues.